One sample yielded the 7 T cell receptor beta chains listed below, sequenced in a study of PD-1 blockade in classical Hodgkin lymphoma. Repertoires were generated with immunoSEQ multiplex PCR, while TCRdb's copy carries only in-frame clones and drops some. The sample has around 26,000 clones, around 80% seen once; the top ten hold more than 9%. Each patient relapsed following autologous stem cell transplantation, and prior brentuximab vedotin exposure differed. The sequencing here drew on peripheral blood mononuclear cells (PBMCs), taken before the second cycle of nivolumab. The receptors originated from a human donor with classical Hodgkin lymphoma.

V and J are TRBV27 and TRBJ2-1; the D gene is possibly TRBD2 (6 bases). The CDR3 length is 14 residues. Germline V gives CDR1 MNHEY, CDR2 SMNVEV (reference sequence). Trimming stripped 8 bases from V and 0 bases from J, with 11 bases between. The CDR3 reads CASRGTASYNEQFF. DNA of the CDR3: TGTGCCAGCCGCGGGACTGCCTCCTACAATGAGCAGTTCTTC.

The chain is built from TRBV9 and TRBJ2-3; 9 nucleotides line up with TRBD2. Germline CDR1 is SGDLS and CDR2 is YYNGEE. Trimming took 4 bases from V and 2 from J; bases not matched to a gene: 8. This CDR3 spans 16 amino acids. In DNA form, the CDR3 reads TGTGCCAGCAGCCCCCGGGTAGCGGGGGACACAGATACGCAGTATTTT. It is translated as CASSPRVAGDTDTQYF.

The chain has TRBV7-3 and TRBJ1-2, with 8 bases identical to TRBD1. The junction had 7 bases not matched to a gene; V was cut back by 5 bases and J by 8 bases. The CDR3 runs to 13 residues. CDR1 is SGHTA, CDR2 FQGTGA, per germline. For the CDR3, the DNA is TGTGCCAGCAGCCGTACAGGGGGAGGCGGCTACACCTTC. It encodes CASSRTGGGGYTF.

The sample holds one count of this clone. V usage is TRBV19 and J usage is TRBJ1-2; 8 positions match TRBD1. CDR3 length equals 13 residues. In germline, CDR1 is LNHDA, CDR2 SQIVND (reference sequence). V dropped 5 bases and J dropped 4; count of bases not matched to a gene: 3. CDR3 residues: CASSLDRAYGYTF. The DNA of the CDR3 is TGTGCCAGTAGTTTGGACAGGGCCTATGGCTACACCTTC.

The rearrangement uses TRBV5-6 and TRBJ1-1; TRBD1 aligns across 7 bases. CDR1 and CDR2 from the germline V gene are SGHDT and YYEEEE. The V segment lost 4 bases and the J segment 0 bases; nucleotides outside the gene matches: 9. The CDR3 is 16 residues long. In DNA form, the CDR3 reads TGTGCCAGCAGCCTCCGGACAGGTTTAATGAACACTGAAGCTTTCTTT. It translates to CASSLRTGLMNTEAFF.

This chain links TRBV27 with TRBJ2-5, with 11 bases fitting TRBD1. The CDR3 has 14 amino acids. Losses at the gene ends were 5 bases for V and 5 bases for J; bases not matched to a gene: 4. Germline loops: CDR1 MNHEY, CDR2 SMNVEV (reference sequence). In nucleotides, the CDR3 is TGTGCCAGCAGTCAGGACAGGGGGCACGAGACCCAGTACTTC. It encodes CASSQDRGHETQYF.

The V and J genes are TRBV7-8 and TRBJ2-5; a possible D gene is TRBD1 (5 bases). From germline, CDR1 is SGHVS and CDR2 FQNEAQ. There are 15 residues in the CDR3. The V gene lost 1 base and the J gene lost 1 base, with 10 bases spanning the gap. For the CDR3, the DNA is TGTGCCAGCAGCTTAGGCCCCAGGGTCCAAGAGACCCAGTACTTC. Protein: CASSLGPRVQETQYF.